A selection of T cell receptor beta chains follows, all from one sample in a study of CD8 T cells in Susac syndrome. A single record per CDR3 protein comes from TCRdb applying MiXCR to the immunoSEQ multiplex PCR reads. The repertoire holds around 80,000 distinct CDR3 sequences, with approximately 96% as singletons. The sample comprised CD8+ T cells from PBMCs. The receptors were sampled from a human donor with Susac syndrome. CDR3s leave out the opening cysteine and the closing phenylalanine or tryptophan. A D gene is named only where the DNA matches it firmly.

J gene,V gene,D gene,CDR3 protein
TRBJ2-3,TRBV13,TRBD2,ASRTGTSAFLTDTQY
TRBJ2-7,TRBV7-2,TRBD2,ASSSTRRGMNYEQY
TRBJ1-1,TRBV12-3/TRBV12-4,NA,ASSLGLEAF
TRBJ2-1,TRBV6-2/TRBV6-3,TRBD2,ASSLAGGRNEQF
TRBJ2-1,TRBV15,NA,ATSPGPGFNEQF
TRBJ2-7,TRBV5-4,TRBD1,ASSLGGGFYEQY
TRBJ2-6,TRBV12-3/TRBV12-4,NA,ASSPSPDSGANVLT
TRBJ1-2,TRBV9,TRBD1,ASSGDRDGYT
TRBJ2-1,TRBV2,TRBD2,ASSSRLAGGQNEQF
TRBJ1-1,TRBV7-8,NA,ASSFSQGKNTEAF
TRBJ2-2,TRBV7-9,NA,ASRVGGTGELF
TRBJ2-7,TRBV15,NA,ATSRDGENEQY
TRBJ1-2,TRBV20-1,NA,SAREDGAENYGYT
TRBJ2-5,TRBV4-1,TRBD2,ASSQSGGPDQETQY
TRBJ1-1,TRBV5-1,NA,ASQEGGLGTEAF
TRBJ2-3,TRBV11-1,NA,ASSFLEGWADTQY
TRBJ2-7,TRBV5-6,NA,ASSHGVGLLSYEQY
TRBJ1-1,TRBV20-1,TRBD1,SARALQGPRTEAF
TRBJ1-2,TRBV29-1,NA,SVEELKTDYGYT
TRBJ1-2,TRBV12-5,NA,ASGLVGSTYGYT
TRBJ2-3,TRBV15,TRBD2,ATSRESGGAEDTQY
TRBJ2-7,TRBV25-1,NA,ASSGGFYEQY
TRBJ1-1,TRBV14,NA,ASSQVYTEAF
TRBJ2-7,TRBV20-1,NA,SARSGISPYEQY